The TCR beta chain described here comes from a study of blood T cell repertoires in COVID-19. Across the whole study: Samples of COVID-19 (acute and convalescent) were obtained from the United States, Italy and Spain.

Germline V gives CDR1 LGHDT, CDR2 YNNKEL (reference sequence). This CDR3 is built from 13 residues. Trimming took 1 base from V and 2 from J, leaving 3 bases between them. Per the original data handling: Reference gene primers were amplified, and this amplification served to estimate nucleated cell counts. Using immunoSEQ multiplex PCR, the repertoire was profiled, and TCRdb retains in-frame clones only, with some absent. D and trimming come from the DNA, and the V and J calls and clone size come from that table. The sample has about 180,000 clones, 80% to 90% seen once. The gene calls are TRBV3-1 (or the pseudogene TRBV3-2) and TRBJ1-3; unclear D gene. Sample: PBMCs or T cells enriched from blood (not recorded which). The receptor was derived from a woman under 30 who had recovered from COVID-19. This CDR3 reads CASSQAAGNTIYF. The CDR3 DNA is TGTGCCAGCAGCCAAGCAGCTGGAAACACCATATATTTT.